The 14 T cell receptor beta chains given below trace back to one sample, sequenced in a study of T cell responses to AZD1222 COVID-19 vaccine. Libraries were prepared by immunoSEQ multiplex PCR; TCRdb keeps only in-frame clonotypes and omits some of them. The sample shows some 170,000 clones, roughly 92% of them seen only once. Here the sequenced sample was peripheral blood, taken 28 days after the second AZD1222 dose. These TCRs come from an adult who received the AZD1222 COVID-19 vaccine.

This clone was found once. The genes are TRBV3-1 (or the pseudogene TRBV3-2) and TRBJ1-1; unclear D gene. Per the germline V gene, CDR1 is LGHDT and CDR2 is YNNKEL (reference sequence). The CDR3 spans 13 residues. V was trimmed by 2 bases and J by 6 bases, leaving 10 bases between them. The CDR3 DNA reads as TGTGCCAGCAGCCAATTTCCAGATGCTGAAGCTTTCTTT. This translates into CASSQFPDAEAFF.

This chain joins TRBV5-4 and TRBJ2-3; the match to TRBD2 covers 9 bases. V trimming: 4 bases; J trimming: 4 bases; junction bases outside the gene matches: 10. The CDR3 loop spans 16 amino acids. CDR1 and CDR2 (germline): SGHNT, YYREEE (reference sequence). The CDR3: CASSHHSGSPADTQYF. In nucleotides, the CDR3 is TGTGCCAGCAGCCACCATAGCGGGAGTCCCGCAGATACGCAGTATTTT.

The V and J genes are TRBV2 and TRBJ1-1; D gene unclear. This CDR3 is 14 amino acids long. CDR1 is SNHLY, CDR2 FYNNEI, per germline. V lost 6 bases to trimming and J lost 6 bases, with 17 bases between them. The CDR3 sequence is CASSVDGVKAEAFF. CDR3 sequence (DNA): TGTGCCAGCAGCGTCGACGGGGTGAAGGCTGAAGCTTTCTTT.

The chain links TRBV6-5 to TRBJ1-6; unclear D gene. With 6 bases removed from V and 7 bases from J, the gap between germline ends came to 13 bases. Per germline, CDR1 MNHEY and CDR2 SVGAGI. The CDR3 has 14 amino acids. In DNA form, the CDR3 reads TGTGCCAGCAGCCCCGGACTTGTGAATTCACCCCTCCACTTT. As protein: CASSPGLVNSPLHF.

The chain carries TRBV30 and TRBJ1-5; D not certain. Germline V gene sequence: CDR1 GTSNPN, CDR2 SVGIG (reference sequence). Trimming cost V 2 bases and J 3 bases, with 8 bases left between them. The CDR3 is 13 residues long. The CDR3 sequence is CAWSPRDNQPQHF. DNA for the CDR3: TGTGCCTGGAGTCCACGGGACAATCAGCCCCAGCATTTT.

The V call is TRBV21-1, the J call TRBJ2-3; the table's D call, TRBD1, was not checked against the DNA. TRBV21-1 is given as a pseudogene. The length of the CDR3 is 14 residues. CDR3 nucleotides: TGTGCCAGCAGCAAAGAGCAGGGCCCAGATACGCAGTATTTT. It codes for CASSKEQGPDTQYF.

The chain recombines TRBV6-5 with TRBJ1-6; D gene unclear. Trimming left V 0 bases short and J 15 bases short, with 15 bases between. CDR1 and CDR2 from the germline V gene are MNHEY and SVGAGI. The CDR3 sequence is 14 residues long. The CDR3 protein is CASSYSLGDIDLHF. Here the CDR3 DNA reads TGTGCCAGCAGTTACTCCCTCGGGGATATTGACCTCCACTTT.

V gene TRBV12-2 combines with J gene TRBJ1-6. TRBV12-2 constitutes a pseudogene. The CDR3 is 14 amino acids. CDR3 loop: CAHQSGRYNSPLHF. DNA for the CDR3: TGTGCACACCAGTCCGGACGGTATAATTCACCCCTCCACTTT.

This clone appeared a single time. The chain links TRBV30 to TRBJ2-7, with D possibly TRBD1 on 6 matching bases. Germline CDR1 is GTSNPN and CDR2 is SVGIG (reference sequence). With 3 bases removed from V and 2 bases from J, the gap between germline ends came to 8 bases. CDR3 length: 12 residues. CDR3: CAWSQGTYEQYF. The CDR3 DNA reads TGTGCCTGGAGCCAGGGGACCTACGAGCAGTACTTC.

This clone was detected once. The J gene is TRBJ2-2, the V gene TRBV30; D not resolved. V dropped 1 base and J dropped 2 bases, with 8 bases sitting between them. Germline V gene lookup returns CDR1 GTSNPN and CDR2 SVGIG (reference sequence). The CDR3 is made up of 14 amino acids. Here the CDR3 reads CAWSAKLNTGELFF. In DNA, the CDR3 is TGTGCCTGGAGTGCTAAACTAAACACCGGGGAGCTGTTTTTT.

CDR3 residues: CASSISPTDKLFF. CDR3 DNA: TGTGCCAGTAGTATCTCGCCTACAGACAAACTGTTTTTT. The chain has TRBV19 and TRBJ1-4; D call uncertain. The CDR3 has 13 amino acids. Trimming left V 3 bases short and J 11 bases short, with 13 bases between. Germline lookup yields CDR1 LNHDA and CDR2 SQIVND (reference sequence).

The chain has TRBV30 and TRBJ1-2, with 8 bases identical to TRBD1. The CDR3 extends over 12 amino acids. Per the germline V gene, CDR1 is GTSNPN and CDR2 is SVGIG (reference sequence). The V segment lost 0 bases and the J segment 8 bases; nucleotides outside the gene matches: 2. Written as DNA, the CDR3 is TGTGCCTGGAGTGTGACAGGGGTGGGCTACACCTTC. It is translated as CAWSVTGVGYTF.

The CDR3 reads CASSVGPMFGGDGYTF. The CDR3 DNA reads TGTGCCAGCAGCGTAGGGCCCATGTTCGGAGGGGATGGCTACACCTTC. The V gene is TRBV9, the J gene TRBJ1-2; weak D call: TRBD1 (5 bases). CDR3 size: 16 residues. The germline gives CDR1 SGDLS, CDR2 YYNGEE. Trimming stripped 0 bases from V and 6 bases from J, with 18 bases between.

The J gene is TRBJ2-1, the V gene TRBV9; TRBD1 is a possible D gene (5 bases). The CDR3 totals 15 residues. The germline gives CDR1 SGDLS, CDR2 YYNGEE. V was trimmed by 0 bases and J by 2 bases, leaving 9 bases between them. CDR3 in amino acids: CASSVDQGAYNEQFF. The CDR3 DNA is TGTGCCAGCAGCGTAGATCAAGGGGCCTACAATGAGCAGTTCTTC.